These 16 T cell receptor beta chains came from one sample sequenced in a study of tumor-infiltrating lymphocytes in oesophageal squamous cell carcinoma. Using its own MiXCR run on the PCR reads, TCRdb lists one record per CDR3 protein. The sample shows under 8,000 distinct CDR3 sequences, approximately 15% of them seen only once. Sequencing used esophageal tumor tissue. All receptors derive from a male donor with esophageal squamous cell carcinoma.

There are many counts of this clonotype. The chain recombines TRBV24-1 with TRBJ2-7; D unclear. The germline gives CDR1 KGHDR, CDR2 SFDVKD. CDR3 length: 18 amino acids. Trimming took 2 bases from V and 2 from J, leaving 21 bases between them. CDR3 bases: TGTGCCACCAGTGATTACCTGGTATTTGGCAGAAATACCTACGAGCAGTACTTC. Amino acids: CATSDYLVFGRNTYEQYF.

This clonotype appeared many times. The gene calls are TRBV5-4 and TRBJ2-6; no definite D call. Trimming removed 1 base at V and 1 base at J, with 6 bases between. This CDR3 region has 15 residues. CDR1 is SGHNT, CDR2 YYREEE, per germline (reference sequence). The CDR3 sequence is CASSLIRSGANVLTF. The CDR3, as DNA: TGTGCCAGCAGCTTGATCCGGTCTGGGGCCAACGTCCTGACTTTC.

This clonotype was observed at least ten times. A much larger clonotype is one base distant, so this may be a read error. The V gene is TRBV7-3, the J gene TRBJ2-5; TRBD2 aligns across 12 bases. Losses at the gene ends were 5 bases for V and 11 bases for J; bases not matched to a gene: 9. Germline V lookup: CDR1 SGHTA, CDR2 FQGTGA. This CDR3 has 14 amino acids. The CDR3 sequence is CASSMTSGGNEQYF. The CDR3 DNA reads TGTGCCAGCAGCATGACTAGCGGGGGTAATGAGCAGTACTTC.

A word on this clonotype: A read error is likely, as this CDR3 ends without the conserved phenylalanine or tryptophan. The DNA is left out, because the CDR3 cannot be placed on it with certainty; the CDR3 is given as TCRdb lists it. The rearrangement joins TRBV6-1 to TRBJ2-7; the D call in the table, TRBD1, was not verified against the DNA. Termini included, the CDR3 measures 15 amino acids. Germline-derived CDR1 and CDR2 are MNHNS and SASEGT. The CDR3: CASSPRGGLGYTFGS.

The table lists this clonotype with a few counts. A read error is likely, as this CDR3 ends without the conserved phenylalanine or tryptophan. The DNA is omitted, as the CDR3 cannot be located on it reliably, and the CDR3 follows TCRdb's listing. The chain uses TRBV7-4 and TRBJ2-7; the DNA was not compared with TRBD2, the D call given in the table. Germline CDR1 SGHVT, CDR2 SQSDAQ. The CDR3 is 15 amino acids in total, end residues counted. CDR3: CASSPAGRFGYTFGS.

This clonotype was detected only a few times. A much more abundant neighbour one base away suggests this may be a read error. CDR3 bases: TGTGCCAGTAGTATGGCGGGGGGGGGCAAGTACTTC. Residues: CASSMAGGGKYF. This sequence joins TRBV19 and TRBJ2-4, with 9 bases identical to TRBD2. Germline CDR1 LNHDA, CDR2 SQIVND (reference sequence). V was clipped by 3 bases and J by 14 bases; unmatched bases: 5. The CDR3 consists of 12 residues.

This clonotype was seen ten or more times. V is TRBV7-3 and J is TRBJ1-1; D remains ambiguous. The V and J ends lost 3 bases and 7 bases respectively, with 12 bases between them. Germline values: CDR1 SGHTA, CDR2 FQGTGA. The CDR3 extends over 13 amino acids. CDR3 nucleotide sequence: TGTGCCAGCAGCTTGATCCTGGGCAGTGAAGCTTTCTTT. As protein: CASSLILGSEAFF.

The chain recombines TRBV4-1 with TRBJ2-1; 10 bases align to TRBD2. Near its end, the DNA agrees better with TRBJ2-7, so the J call may be wrong. The CDR3 contains 16 residues. Germline V CDR1 and CDR2: MGHRA, YSYEKL. The CDR3 nucleotides are TGCGCCAGCAGCCACCCTCCGGGACTAGCGCCTTACGAGCAGTACTTC. The encoded protein is CASSHPPGLAPYEQYF.

This clonotype has a count of ten or more. The chain is built from TRBV18 and TRBJ2-4; the match to TRBD1 covers 7 bases. CDR3 length: 14 amino acids. Germline V CDR1 and CDR2: KGHSH, LQKENI. Trimming removed 5 bases from V and 7 bases from J; junction bases left unmatched: 8. The CDR3 DNA sequence: TGTGCCAGCTCATCAGGGGGTGTGCGGAACATTCAGTACTTC. Its translation: CASSSGGVRNIQYF.

Notes on this clonotype: No conserved phenylalanine or tryptophan ends this CDR3, so it is likely a read error. No DNA is shown, since the ends of the CDR3 on it are uncertain; the CDR3 is the one TCRdb lists. The V and J genes are TRBV6-6 and TRBJ2-1; the table gives TRBD1 as D, unverified against the DNA. Inclusive of both ends, the CDR3 amounts to 18 amino acids. Germline V lookup: CDR1 MNHNY, CDR2 SVGAGI (reference sequence). CDR3: CASSYRILDSLYGYTFGS.

This clonotype occurred many times. A much larger clone differs by one base, so this may be a read error. This chain links TRBV10-2 with TRBJ2-7, with 15 bases lining up with TRBD2. The CDR3 extends over 18 amino acids. The V segment lost 5 bases and the J segment 7 bases; nucleotides outside the gene matches: 15. CDR1 is WSHSY and CDR2 is SAAADI in the germline V gene. CDR3 DNA: TGCGCCAGCAGTTACCTACCGGGACTAGCGGGGGGAACCAATGAGCAGTACTTC. Encoded protein: CASSYLPGLAGGTNEQYF.

This clonotype came up many times. This chain connects TRBV7-8 to TRBJ1-5; D gene unclear. This CDR3 contains 18 residues. Germline lookup yields CDR1 SGHVS and CDR2 FQNEAQ. Trimming took off 0 bases at V and 1 base at J, with 16 bases between the two ends. The CDR3 loop reads CASSLAYSPPASNQPQHF. Written as DNA, the CDR3 is TGTGCCAGCAGCTTAGCTTATAGCCCCCCTGCGAGCAATCAGCCCCAGCATTTT.

This clonotype is categorized as medium-sized (0.01 to 0.1%). This chain joins TRBV7-2 and TRBJ2-3; TRBD1 agrees at 9 bases. Germline-derived CDR1 and CDR2 are SGHTA and FQGNSA. The ends lost 5 bases at V and 2 bases at J; junction bases unmatched: 8. This CDR3 region has 16 residues. This CDR3 is CASSPGTGWHTDTQYF. As DNA, the CDR3 is TGTGCCAGCAGCCCCGGGACAGGGTGGCACACAGATACGCAGTATTTT. The entire variable domain, with the rest obtained from reference TRBV7-2 and TRBJ2-3, is as follows: GAGVSQSPSNKVTEKGKDVELRCDPISGHTALYWYRQSLGQGLEFLIYFQGNSAPDKSGLPSDRFSAERTGGSVSTLTIQRTQQEDSAVYLCASSPGTGWHTDTQYFGPGTRLTVL.

J is TRBJ1-2 and V is TRBV15; D possibly corresponds to TRBD1 (5 bases). V was cut by 0 bases and J by 5 bases, with 13 bases left in between. The CDR3 is made up of 15 amino acids. Germline lookup yields CDR1 LNHNV and CDR2 YYDKDF (reference sequence). CDR3 amino acids: CATSRDTGTLYGYTF. DNA for the CDR3: TGTGCCACCAGCAGAGATACTGGGACTCTTTATGGCTACACCTTC.

This clonotype qualifies as medium-sized. The J gene is TRBJ2-1, the V gene TRBV12-3 or TRBV12-4, with D perhaps TRBD2 (6 bases). Trimming cost V 5 bases and J 4 bases, with 12 bases left between them. The CDR3 runs to 14 residues. CDR3 in DNA: TGTGCCAGCAGTGCCGGGACTGGATACAATGAGCAGTTCTTC. Its translation: CASSAGTGYNEQFF.

Note on this clonotype: This likely comes from a read error, as the CDR3 has no conserved phenylalanine or tryptophan at its end. The DNA is left out, because the CDR3 cannot be placed on it with certainty; the CDR3 is given as TCRdb lists it. The chain carries TRBV7-2 and TRBJ2-1; the tabulated D call, TRBD1, remains unverified against the DNA. The CDR3 is 17 amino acids in total, end residues counted. The germline CDR1 and CDR2 sequences are SGHTA and FQGNSA. The CDR3 loop reads CASSYRNRDTYEQYFGS.